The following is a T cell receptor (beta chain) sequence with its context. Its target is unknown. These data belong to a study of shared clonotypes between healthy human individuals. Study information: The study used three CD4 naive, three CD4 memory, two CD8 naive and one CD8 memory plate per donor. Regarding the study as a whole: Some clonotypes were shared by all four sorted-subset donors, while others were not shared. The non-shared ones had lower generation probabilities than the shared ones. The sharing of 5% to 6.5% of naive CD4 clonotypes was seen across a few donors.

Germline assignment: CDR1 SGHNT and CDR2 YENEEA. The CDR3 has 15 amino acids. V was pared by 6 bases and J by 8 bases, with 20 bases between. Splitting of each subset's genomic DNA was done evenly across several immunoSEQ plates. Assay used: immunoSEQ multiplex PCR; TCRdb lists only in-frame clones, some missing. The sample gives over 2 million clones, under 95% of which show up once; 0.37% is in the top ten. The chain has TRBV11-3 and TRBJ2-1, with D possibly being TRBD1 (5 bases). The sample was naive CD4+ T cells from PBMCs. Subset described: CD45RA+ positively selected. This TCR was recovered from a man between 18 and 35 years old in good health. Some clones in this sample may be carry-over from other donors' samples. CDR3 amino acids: CASSPNGRWGHEQFF. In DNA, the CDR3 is TGTGCCAGCAGTCCCAACGGTCGTTGGGGCCATGAGCAGTTCTTC.